Shown below are 29 T cell receptor beta chains from a single sample sequenced in a study of PD-1 blockade in classical Hodgkin lymphoma. Relapse was seen in all patients after autologous stem cell transplantation, and brentuximab vedotin exposure was variable. Researchers report purifying CD4+ T cells from thawed PBMCs by magnetic negative selection. Sequencing was performed with immunoSEQ multiplex PCR; in TCRdb, only in-frame clones are kept and a portion is missing. The sample yields 17,000 or so clones, just under 85% seen once. The sample here was CD4+ T cells from blood, taken at baseline. Receptor source: a human donor with classical Hodgkin lymphoma.

This clone has only one observation. The rearrangement joins TRBV6-4 to TRBJ1-6; TRBD1 might be the D (5 bases). V lost 9 bases, J lost 1 base, and 7 bases lay in between. The CDR3 contains 13 residues. Germline V gene lookup returns CDR1 MRHNA and CDR2 SNTAGT. CDR3 residues: CASGGSYNSPLHF. In DNA form, the CDR3 reads TGTGCCAGTGGGGGTTCCTATAATTCACCCCTCCACTTT.

The rearrangement joins TRBV9 to TRBJ2-1; tentatively, D is TRBD1 (6 bases). Germline-derived CDR1 and CDR2 are SGDLS and YYNGEE. V was pared by 4 bases and J by 9 bases, with 23 bases between. The CDR3 covers 16 residues. For the CDR3, the DNA is TGTGCCAGCAGCCCTAAACTGGGGGCCTCATATGGTGAGCAGTTCTTC. Its translation is CASSPKLGASYGEQFF.

V is TRBV29-1 and J is TRBJ1-5; 8 bases are a match to TRBD1. The CDR3 loop spans 13 amino acids. Germline values: CDR1 SQVTM, CDR2 ANQGSEA. V trimming: 5 bases; J trimming: 6 bases; junction bases outside the gene matches: 6. CDR3 bases: TGCAGCGTTCAACAGGGGGAAAGTCAGCCCCAGCATTTT. Translation: CSVQQGESQPQHF.

CDR3 in DNA: TGTGCCAGTAGTACCGTCGGGCCCCAGCATTTT. This gives the protein CASSTVGPQHF. The gene calls are TRBV19 and TRBJ1-5; D gene unclear. V gave up 4 bases and J gave up 9 bases, with 7 bases separating them. The CDR3 runs 11 residues. Germline-derived CDR1 and CDR2 are LNHDA and SQIVND (reference sequence).

The rearrangement joins TRBV5-6 to TRBJ1-2; TRBD1 is a possible D gene (5 bases). The V end was cut by 0 bases, the J end by 5 bases, with 11 bases between. Per germline, CDR1 SGHDT and CDR2 YYEEEE. The CDR3 extends over 14 amino acids. The DNA for the CDR3 is TGTGCCAGCAGCTTGGGGGCGGGACCATATGGCTACACCTTC. This encodes CASSLGAGPYGYTF.

The chain recombines TRBV19 with TRBJ1-4; D uncertain. The V gene lost 5 bases and the J gene lost 4 bases, with 11 bases spanning the gap. The CDR3 is made up of 14 amino acids. Per germline, CDR1 LNHDA and CDR2 SQIVND (reference sequence). Here the CDR3 reads CASSLSGFNEKLFF. As DNA, the CDR3 is TGTGCCAGTAGTTTATCCGGGTTTAATGAAAAACTGTTTTTT. Combining the CDR3 with reference TRBV19 and TRBJ1-4 gives the whole variable domain DGGITQSPKYLFRKEGQNVTLSCEQNLNHDAMYWYRQDPGQGLRLIYYSQIVNDFQKGDIAEGYSVSREKKESFPLTVTSAQKNPTAFYLCASSLSGFNEKLFFGSGTQLSVL.

The chain couples TRBV19 to TRBJ2-3; tentatively, D is TRBD2 (5 bases). This CDR3 is 14 amino acids long. Germline V gives CDR1 LNHDA, CDR2 SQIVND (reference sequence). With 2 bases removed from V and 8 bases from J, the gap between germline ends came to 14 bases. CDR3 sequence: CASSILHVSGTQYF. In nucleotides, the CDR3 is TGTGCCAGTAGTATACTCCATGTGAGCGGTACGCAGTATTTT.

CDR3 region: CASSWGRMNTEAFF. CDR3 DNA: TGTGCCAGCAGTTGGGGCAGGATGAACACTGAAGCTTTCTTT. This chain connects TRBV6-5 to TRBJ1-1, with a possible D match to TRBD1 (5 bases). The CDR3 spans 14 residues. Germline values: CDR1 MNHEY, CDR2 SVGAGI. The V end was cut by 4 bases, the J end by 0 bases, with 9 bases between.

This chain connects TRBV6-5 to TRBJ1-5; no clear D. V was clipped by 4 bases and J by 5 bases, with 9 bases between them. CDR3 size: 13 residues. Germline CDR1 and CDR2: MNHEY and SVGAGI. The CDR3 region is CASSFDGYQPQHF. The CDR3 nucleotides are TGTGCCAGCAGTTTCGACGGTTATCAGCCCCAGCATTTT.

The chain is built from TRBV7-6 and TRBJ1-3, with D possibly being TRBD1 (5 bases). CDR1 is SGHVS and CDR2 is FNYEAQ in the germline V gene. The CDR3 extends over 17 amino acids. V was clipped by 0 bases and J by 4 bases, with 16 bases between them. This CDR3 reads CASSLASREQLGNTIYF. In DNA form, the CDR3 reads TGTGCCAGCAGCTTAGCGTCCAGGGAACAACTCGGAAACACCATATATTTT. The variable domain in full, with the rest retrieved from reference TRBV7-6 and TRBJ1-3, is GAGVSQSPRYKVTKRGQDVALRCDPISGHVSLYWYRQALGQGPEFLTYFNYEAQQDKSGLPNDRFSAERPEGSISTLTIQRTEQRDSAMYRCASSLASREQLGNTIYFGEGSWLTVV.

This chain connects TRBV5-1 to TRBJ2-3, with TRBD2 matching 9 bases. The germline V gene has CDR1 SGHRS and CDR2 YFSETQ. The CDR3 runs 16 residues. The V gene end was trimmed by 0 bases and the J gene end by 1 base; junction bases not matched to a gene: 3. CDR3 in DNA: TGCGCCAGCAGCTTGGTCCAGCGGGGGGGCACAGATACGCAGTATTTT. Its protein is CASSLVQRGGTDTQYF. Full variable domain (rest looked up from reference TRBV5-1 and TRBJ2-3): KAGVTQTPRYLIKTRGQQVTLSCSPISGHRSVSWYQQTPGQGLQFLFEYFSETQRNKGNFPGRFSGRQFSNSRSEMNVSTLELGDSALYLCASSLVQRGGTDTQYFGPGTRLTVL.

V usage is TRBV7-9 and J usage is TRBJ2-5; possibly TRBD1 or TRBD2 for D (6 bases each). The J call may be mistaken, given a closer DNA end match to TRBJ2-7. This CDR3 comprises 14 residues. Germline V CDR1 and CDR2: SEHNR, FQNEAQ (reference sequence). The chain's CDR3 is CASSSQVGGDEQYF. The CDR3 DNA follows: TGTGCCAGCAGCTCCCAAGTGGGGGGCGACGAGCAGTACTTC.

The gene calls are TRBV7-2 and TRBJ2-5; D remains ambiguous. The ends were cut back, 1 base at V and 4 bases at J, with 10 bases in the middle. The CDR3 runs to 14 residues. The germline CDR1 and CDR2 sequences are SGHTA and FQGNSA. The CDR3 here is CASSLDQVLETQYF. CDR3 nucleotide sequence: TGTGCCAGCAGCTTAGATCAAGTACTAGAGACCCAGTACTTC.

This chain connects TRBV18 to TRBJ2-7; 10 bases match TRBD1. This CDR3 is built from 15 residues. The V gene end was trimmed by 3 bases and the J gene end by 1 base; junction bases not matched to a gene: 3. Germline loops: CDR1 KGHSH, CDR2 LQKENI. As DNA, the CDR3 is TGTGCCAGCTCACCCGGGACAGGGGCGTCCTACGAGCAGTACTTC. Amino acids: CASSPGTGASYEQYF. Based on the CDR3 plus reference TRBV18 and TRBJ2-7, the full variable domain is NAGVMQNPRHLVRRRGQEARLRCSPMKGHSHVYWYRQLPEEGLKFMVYLQKENIIDESGMPKERFSAEFPKEGPSILRIQQVVRGDSAAYFCASSPGTGASYEQYFGPGTRLTVT.

The DNA of the CDR3 is TGCGCCAGCAGCTTGGTCTCGGCGGGGACATCCTACGAGCAGTACTTC. Its translation is CASSLVSAGTSYEQYF. V gene TRBV5-1 combines with J gene TRBJ2-7, with D perhaps assigned TRBD1 or TRBD2 (6 bases each). Trimming shortened V by 0 bases and J by 1 base, and 14 bases separated the two germline ends. Germline assignment: CDR1 SGHRS and CDR2 YFSETQ. The CDR3 covers 16 residues. Together with reference TRBV5-1 and TRBJ2-7, the CDR3 gives the full variable domain: KAGVTQTPRYLIKTRGQQVTLSCSPISGHRSVSWYQQTPGQGLQFLFEYFSETQRNKGNFPGRFSGRQFSNSRSEMNVSTLELGDSALYLCASSLVSAGTSYEQYFGPGTRLTVT.

The chain has TRBV6-1 and TRBJ2-5; D remains ambiguous. The CDR3 spans 15 residues. The V and J ends lost 1 base and 5 bases respectively, with 14 bases between them. The germline CDR1 and CDR2 sequences are MNHNS and SASEGT. The CDR3 loop is CASSEVLLASETQYF. DNA of the CDR3: TGTGCCAGCAGTGAAGTTCTTTTGGCAAGCGAGACCCAGTACTTC.

The rearrangement joins TRBV20-1 to TRBJ2-5; the D is unclear. The germline V gene has CDR1 DFQATT and CDR2 SNEGSKA (reference sequence). Trimming shortened V by 3 bases and J by 5 bases, and 4 bases separated the two germline ends. The CDR3 loop spans 10 amino acids. The CDR3 spells CSASGETQYF. The CDR3 region has the DNA TGCAGTGCTAGCGGGGAGACCCAGTACTTC.

This clone appeared a single time. The chain joins TRBV19 to TRBJ1-6; no definite D call. With 1 base removed from V and 7 bases from J, the gap between germline ends came to 8 bases. The germline gives CDR1 LNHDA, CDR2 SQIVND (reference sequence). This CDR3 region has 14 residues. The CDR3 sequence: CASSIGLSNSPLHF. As DNA, the CDR3 is TGTGCCAGTAGTATAGGACTAAGCAATTCACCCCTCCACTTT. Full variable domain (outside the CDR3, taken from reference TRBV19 and TRBJ1-6): DGGITQSPKYLFRKEGQNVTLSCEQNLNHDAMYWYRQDPGQGLRLIYYSQIVNDFQKGDIAEGYSVSREKKESFPLTVTSAQKNPTAFYLCASSIGLSNSPLHFGNGTRLTVT.

This clone was counted a single time. The V gene is TRBV6-5, the J gene TRBJ2-7; no reliable D call. Trimming took off 6 bases at V and 4 bases at J, with 19 bases between the two ends. Germline V gene sequence: CDR1 MNHEY, CDR2 SVGAGI. The CDR3 is 15 amino acids. This CDR3 reads CASRRNSLGPYEQYF. In nucleotides, the CDR3 is TGTGCCAGCAGACGGAACAGTCTAGGTCCGTACGAGCAGTACTTC.

The CDR3 bases are TGTGCCAGCAGCTTAATGGGACCAATGAACACTGAAGCTTTCTTT. Translating it yields CASSLMGPMNTEAFF. This chain links TRBV7-3 with TRBJ1-1; D may be TRBD1 (5 bases). CDR3 length equals 15 residues. The V and J ends lost 1 base and 0 bases respectively, with 9 bases between them. The germline gives CDR1 SGHTA, CDR2 FQGTGA.

The chain links TRBV5-1 to TRBJ2-7, with D perhaps TRBD1 (6 bases). The CDR3 consists of 14 residues. Germline V gene lookup returns CDR1 SGHRS and CDR2 YFSETQ. The germline V and J ends were trimmed by 3 bases and 1 base, with 11 bases remaining between them. Here the CDR3 reads CASSSWTESYEQYF. Written as DNA, the CDR3 is TGCGCCAGCAGCTCCTGGACAGAGTCCTACGAGCAGTACTTC.

This chain uses TRBV28 with TRBJ1-4, with D unclear. Germline V gives CDR1 MDHEN, CDR2 SYDVKM. The CDR3 runs 14 residues. The V end was cut by 4 bases, the J end by 8 bases, with 14 bases between. DNA of the CDR3: TGTGCCAGCAGTTCCGGGGTGGGGTGGGAAAAACTGTTTTTT. It translates to CASSSGVGWEKLFF. Variable domain in full (rest from reference TRBV28 and TRBJ1-4): DVKVTQSSRYLVKRTGEKVFLECVQDMDHENMFWYRQDPGLGLRLIYFSYDVKMKEKGDIPEGYSVSREKKERFSLILESASTNQTSMYLCASSSGVGWEKLFFGSGTQLSVL.

This chain links TRBV7-3 with TRBJ2-1; D may correspond to TRBD1 or TRBD2 (5 bases each). The germline V and J ends were trimmed by 2 bases and 6 bases, with 17 bases remaining between them. The length of the CDR3 is 16 residues. In germline, CDR1 is SGHTA, CDR2 FQGTGA. The CDR3 here is CASSLYGTGKGNEQFF. The DNA for the CDR3 is TGTGCCAGCAGCTTATACGGGACGGGTAAAGGCAATGAGCAGTTCTTC.

This clone was detected once. This chain uses TRBV27 with TRBJ1-2; TRBD1 matches 12 bases. CDR3 length equals 14 residues. V was clipped by 3 bases and J by 8 bases; unmatched bases: 4. The germline V gene has CDR1 MNHEY and CDR2 SMNVEV (reference sequence). The CDR3 bases are TGTGCCAGCAGTTTGGGACAGGGGGCCGAGGGCTACACCTTC. Protein sequence: CASSLGQGAEGYTF.

The chain links TRBV30 to TRBJ2-7; D is ambiguous. CDR1 is GTSNPN and CDR2 is SVGIG in the germline V gene (reference sequence). The CDR3 runs 15 residues. Between the trimmed V and J ends, which lost 0 bases and 0 bases, there was a span of 12 bases. The CDR3 DNA reads TGTGCCTGGAGTGTTGGCAGGTCAAGCTCCTACGAGCAGTACTTC. Translation gives CAWSVGRSSSYEQYF.

The chain joins TRBV9 to TRBJ1-1; the match to TRBD1 covers 10 bases. The CDR3 length is 15 residues. Germline CDR1 reads SGDLS; CDR2 reads YYNGEE. The V gene end was trimmed by 4 bases and the J gene end by 3 bases; junction bases not matched to a gene: 6. The CDR3 sequence: CASSKGQGGYTEAFF. The CDR3 DNA reads TGTGCCAGCAGCAAAGGACAGGGGGGCTACACTGAAGCTTTCTTT.

The gene calls are TRBV7-2 and TRBJ2-7; TRBD1 matches 10 bases. This CDR3 comprises 14 residues. Germline V gene lookup returns CDR1 SGHTA and CDR2 FQGNSA. J lost 4 bases, V lost 5 bases, and 5 bases had no gene match. In DNA form, the CDR3 reads TGTGCCAGCAGCCAACCGGGACAGGGGTACGAGCAGTACTTC. Translating it yields CASSQPGQGYEQYF.

This clone came up a few times. The chain's CDR3 is CASSEQRNSYEQYF. The CDR3 DNA follows: TGTGCCAGCAGTGAACAGAGAAATTCCTACGAGCAGTACTTC. V usage is TRBV6-1 and J usage is TRBJ2-7; D call uncertain. V was clipped by 2 bases and J by 1 base, with 9 bases between them. Germline CDR1 is MNHNS and CDR2 is SASEGT. This CDR3 contains 14 residues.

This chain links TRBV7-3 with TRBJ2-3; 10 bases agree with TRBD2. The CDR3 has 15 residues. CDR1 and CDR2 (germline): SGHTA, FQGTGA. V trimming: 5 bases; J trimming: 2 bases; junction bases outside the gene matches: 4. CDR3 residues: CASSPGTSVTDTQYF. DNA for the CDR3: TGTGCCAGCAGCCCCGGGACTAGCGTCACAGATACGCAGTATTTT.